The 18 T cell receptor beta chains below all came from one sample that was sequenced in a study of cytomegalovirus exposure and HLA in healthy donors. With 60 Vbeta and 13 Jbeta primers, the PCR was carried out. The data were produced by immunoSEQ multiplex PCR, yet TCRdb's version contains in-frame clones alone and is incomplete. Altogether more than 150,000 clones are present, 84% being singletons, with the ten largest covering around 0.27%. What was sequenced was PBMCs. The receptors were gathered from a boy aged 5-17 years in good health and CMV-seronegative.

This chain joins TRBV7-9 and TRBJ1-2, with 8 bases that match TRBD1. The germline CDR1 and CDR2 sequences are SEHNR and FQNEAQ (reference sequence). CDR3 size: 14 residues. V shed 4 bases, J shed 5 bases, and the junction held 6 bases outside the gene matches. The CDR3 sequence is CASSSDREGYGYTF. The CDR3 coding sequence is TGTGCCAGCAGCTCGGACAGGGAAGGGTATGGCTACACCTTC.

The chain employs TRBV7-9 and TRBJ2-5; a weak D match, TRBD1 (5 bases). This CDR3 spans 16 amino acids. V dropped 3 bases and J dropped 2 bases, with 16 bases sitting between them. Germline CDR1 SEHNR, CDR2 FQNEAQ (reference sequence). The CDR3 sequence: CASSFSAGSGQETQYF. The CDR3 DNA is TGTGCCAGCAGCTTTTCCGCAGGGTCGGGTCAAGAGACCCAGTACTTC.

The V call is TRBV18, the J call TRBJ2-5; tentative D call: TRBD1 (5 bases). The CDR3 runs 13 residues. CDR1 is KGHSH, CDR2 LQKENI, per germline. Trimming took off 2 bases at V and 4 bases at J, with 8 bases between the two ends. The CDR3 sequence is CASSPLGAETQYF. The CDR3 coding sequence is TGTGCCAGCTCACCATTAGGGGCAGAGACCCAGTACTTC.

V gene TRBV27 combines with J gene TRBJ1-6; D gene ambiguous. CDR1 MNHEY and CDR2 SMNVEV come from the germline V gene (reference sequence). CDR3 length: 13 residues. V lost 4 bases, J lost 5 bases, and 6 bases lay in between. DNA for the CDR3: TGTGCCAGCAGTTCCTATAATAATTCACCCCTCCACTTT. It encodes CASSSYNNSPLHF.

The count of this clone is one. The chain links TRBV6-6 to TRBJ2-7; tentatively, D is TRBD1 (5 bases). CDR1 is MNHNY and CDR2 is SVGAGI in the germline V gene (reference sequence). Trimming shortened V by 4 bases and J by 7 bases, and 14 bases separated the two germline ends. The CDR3 consists of 13 residues. CDR3 DNA sequence: TGTGCCAGCAGTTTGCCAGGGATGGGAGAGCAGTACTTC. Encoded protein: CASSLPGMGEQYF.

The rearrangement joins TRBV6-5 to TRBJ1-2, with 8 bases identical to TRBD1. Germline CDR1 MNHEY, CDR2 SVGAGI. Trimming took 0 bases from V and 5 from J; bases not matched to a gene: 8. This CDR3 is 16 amino acids long. CDR3 sequence: CASSYSIVGTGYGYTF. For the CDR3, the DNA is TGTGCCAGCAGTTACTCAATAGTTGGGACAGGTTATGGCTACACCTTC.

The chain couples TRBV5-1 to TRBJ2-7; D might be TRBD1 (6 bases). Deletions cut 0 bases from V and 3 bases from J, with 13 bases between. CDR1 and CDR2 (germline): SGHRS, YFSETQ. This CDR3 has 15 residues. Here the CDR3 reads CASSLGPGVNYEQYF. DNA for the CDR3: TGCGCCAGCAGCTTGGGGCCAGGGGTTAACTACGAGCAGTACTTC.

This clone was detected once. V usage is TRBV29-1 and J usage is TRBJ1-2; TRBD1 aligns across 10 bases. With V trimmed by 7 bases and J by 8 bases, 7 bases remained unmatched. Germline values: CDR1 SQVTM, CDR2 ANQGSEA. The CDR3 contains 12 residues. The CDR3 spells CSADRGREGYTF. For the CDR3, the DNA is TGCAGCGCAGACAGGGGGCGCGAGGGCTACACCTTC.

This clone was seen a few times. The V gene is TRBV29-1, the J gene TRBJ2-1; 8 bases fit TRBD2. Germline CDR1 SQVTM, CDR2 ANQGSEA. CDR3 length: 15 residues. Trimming at V came to 3 bases and at J to 5 bases, leaving 9 bases not matched to a gene. The CDR3 DNA reads as TGCAGCGTTGACCGTACTGGCGGGAGGAACAATGAGCAGTTCTTC. It yields the protein CSVDRTGGRNNEQFF.

The chain recombines TRBV5-4 with TRBJ2-7; 12 bases align to TRBD2. CDR1 and CDR2 from the germline V gene are SGHNT and YYREEE (reference sequence). The CDR3 is made up of 16 amino acids. Trimming took 5 bases from V and 2 from J; bases not matched to a gene: 8. CDR3 residues: CASSPGLAGPTYEQYF. DNA for the CDR3: TGTGCCAGCAGTCCAGGACTAGCGGGACCCACCTACGAGCAGTACTTC. The full variable domain, in which reference TRBV5-4 and TRBJ2-7 provide the parts outside the CDR3, is ETGVTQSPTHLIKTRGQQVTLRCSSQSGHNTVSWYQQALGQGPQFIFQYYREEENGRGNFPPRFSGLQFPNYSSELNVNALELDDSALYLCASSPGLAGPTYEQYFGPGTRLTVT.

This clone was seen more than once but under ten times. The chain has TRBV28 and TRBJ1-1; D gene uncertain. CDR1 and CDR2 (germline): MDHEN, SYDVKM. The ends were cut back, 1 base at V and 7 bases at J, with 13 bases in the middle. The CDR3 runs 14 residues. As DNA, the CDR3 is TGTGCCAGCAGTTTATTAGGCGGTATTTTTGAAGCTTTCTTT. It encodes CASSLLGGIFEAFF.

In its sample, this clone was seen a few times. V and J are TRBV5-1 and TRBJ1-2; D may be TRBD1 (5 bases). The V end lost 5 bases, the J end lost 2 bases, and 13 bases lay between the germline ends. CDR1 and CDR2 from the germline V gene are SGHRS and YFSETQ. This CDR3 region has 14 residues. The CDR3 DNA follows: TGCGCCAGCAGGGGGGGGACGGGAAACTATGGCTACACCTTC. Translated: CASRGGTGNYGYTF.

The chain is built from TRBV9 and TRBJ2-7; 8 nucleotides align to TRBD2. This CDR3 is 16 amino acids long. The germline V gene has CDR1 SGDLS and CDR2 YYNGEE. V gave up 0 bases and J gave up 0 bases; unmatched junction bases: 5. CDR3 residues: CASSVGSSGVSYEQYF. The CDR3 DNA is TGTGCCAGCAGCGTAGGGAGTAGCGGGGTCTCCTACGAGCAGTACTTC.

A single count supports this clone. The chain combines TRBV29-1 with TRBJ1-4; D may be TRBD1 (6 bases). The CDR3 is 11 amino acids. Germline CDR1 reads SQVTM; CDR2 reads ANQGSEA. V gave up 6 bases and J gave up 14 bases, with 16 bases separating them. The DNA for the CDR3 is TGCAGCGTGTCGGGGGGCGGAGGGCTGTTTTTT. Amino acid sequence: CSVSGGGGLFF.

This clone was counted between two and nine times. The sample has other DNA sequences that encode this CDR3 too. The chain employs TRBV4-3 and TRBJ1-5; a possible D gene is TRBD1 (5 bases). CDR1 is LGHNA and CDR2 is YSLEER in the germline V gene. The V gene lost 2 bases and the J gene lost 7 bases, with 9 bases spanning the gap. The CDR3 consists of 13 residues. The CDR3 nucleotides are TGCGCCAGCAGCCAACTGCAGGGCCAGCCCCAGCATTTT. This gives the protein CASSQLQGQPQHF.

This chain connects TRBV4-1 to TRBJ2-7, with a weak D call TRBD1 (6 bases). Germline V gene data show CDR1 as MGHRA and CDR2 as YSYEKL. This CDR3 comprises 14 residues. V lost 2 bases, J lost 4 bases, and 12 bases lay in between. CDR3 nucleotides: TGCGCCAGCAGCCAATTGGACAGCCTTTACGAGCAGTACTTC. As protein: CASSQLDSLYEQYF.

The chain links TRBV12-5 to TRBJ1-2; no clear D. From germline, CDR1 is LGHNT and CDR2 FRNRAP. CDR3 size: 13 residues. V dropped 1 base and J dropped 2 bases, with 5 bases sitting between them. This chain's CDR3 is CASGLGVNYGYTF. CDR3 sequence (DNA): TGTGCTAGTGGTTTGGGCGTAAACTATGGCTACACCTTC.

The chain is built from TRBV11-2 and TRBJ2-3; tentative D call: TRBD2 (6 bases). Deletions cut 4 bases from V and 1 base from J, with 9 bases between. This CDR3 is built from 14 residues. Germline V gives CDR1 SGHAT, CDR2 FQNNGV. DNA for the CDR3: TGTGCCAGCAGCTCCGGGGGTGGCACAGATACGCAGTATTTT. It codes for CASSSGGGTDTQYF.